This T cell receptor (beta chain) was sequenced in a study of T cells after yellow fever vaccination (dated by TCRdb to about 2019). In the study overall: The SMART-Seq v4 Ultra Low Input RNA kit was used to prepare libraries from fractions with low cell numbers. Blood was collected at multiple timepoints before and after primary and secondary immunization, and bulk PBMC replicates and cell subsets were isolated. To follow T-cell clones before and after both primary and booster YFV17D yellow fever vaccination, bulk TCR alpha and beta repertoires underwent longitudinal sequencing. Two healthy male donors made up the cohort, one aged 18 to 30 years and the other aged 30 to 40 years.

The count of this clonotype is one. The target of this receptor is not known. It has no much larger one-base neighbor in the sample; base qualities were not kept. One read offers little support. TCR cDNA was made using 5'RACE template switching, a step that added a universal primer site and unique molecular identifiers. Priming for cDNA synthesis came from both the TCR alpha and TCR beta constant segments. Library amplification used two PCR steps, and the second PCR step added sample barcodes and sequencing adapters. Sequencing of libraries was done on Illumina HiSeq 2500 (2x100 bp) or NovaSeq (2x150 bp). Turning to the authors' computational methods: MIGEC handled demultiplexing of reads and collapsing into UMI consensus sequences, while MiXCR performed V(D)J alignment. Clonotypes responding to the vaccine were identified with edgeR on replicate PBMC samples, with the criteria of FDR below 0.01 and a log2 fold change above 5 up to day 15. CD4 or CD8 identity was assigned to each bulk clonotype according to whether the clonotype was present at higher abundance in the sequenced CD4 repertoire or the sequenced CD8 repertoire. TCRdb trimmed public reads at Q25 via fastp, called clones via MiXCR and kept in-frame beta chains. Every entry covers one CDR3 protein and lists the most common genes and DNA from its rows. The V and J calls reflect TCRdb's pipeline rather than the authors' work. The sample profile shows 500,000 to 550,000 distinct CDR3 sequences; less than 25% of them were found once. Jointly, the top ten make up around 16% of the sample.

Including cysteine and phenylalanine, the CDR3 has 18 amino acids. The entry retains the CDR3 DNA only, 54 bases that are in frame from base 1. The germline V gene sets CDR1 to MDHEN and CDR2 to SYDVKM. The junction shows trimming of 6 bases on V and 1 base on J, and the gene matches do not reach 14 bases of it. Overall study results and their limits: After the booster, most clones that had expanded after primary vaccination were detected again (around 96% of CD4 and roughly 86% of CD8), suggesting broad maintenance of memory. Because abundant contaminating clonotypes from the bulk population could be contained in FACS-sorted repertoires, computational filtering was required. The secondary T-cell response was weaker than the primary response but faster, peaking on day 5 instead of day 15. The study included only two donors, which limits how far the findings can be generalized. A small fraction of clonotypes showed up in both the CD4 and CD8 compartments, probably as a result of convergent recombination.

What the treatment or condition label conveys for this sample: live attenuated yellow fever vaccine strain. At every blood-draw timepoint, two biological replicates of bulk PBMCs were collected. A standard Ficoll-Paque protocol was used to isolate PBMCs from peripheral blood. RNA was extracted with TriZol from bulk PBMCs, CD4 and CD8 fractions, and dextramer-positive and dextramer-negative fractions. Sequencing was performed on PBMCs, taken approximately 22 days after the first yellow fever vaccination. The chain is made from TRBV28 and TRBJ2-1, with 8 central nucleotides matching TRBD2. This clonotype was obtained from a man in his late teens or twenties who received the YFV17D yellow fever vaccine. The DNA sequence is TGTGCCAGCAGCTCTGTTCGGGGTAGCGGGGAATCCTACAATGAGCAGTTCTTC. Its translation reads: CASSSVRGSGESYNEQFF.